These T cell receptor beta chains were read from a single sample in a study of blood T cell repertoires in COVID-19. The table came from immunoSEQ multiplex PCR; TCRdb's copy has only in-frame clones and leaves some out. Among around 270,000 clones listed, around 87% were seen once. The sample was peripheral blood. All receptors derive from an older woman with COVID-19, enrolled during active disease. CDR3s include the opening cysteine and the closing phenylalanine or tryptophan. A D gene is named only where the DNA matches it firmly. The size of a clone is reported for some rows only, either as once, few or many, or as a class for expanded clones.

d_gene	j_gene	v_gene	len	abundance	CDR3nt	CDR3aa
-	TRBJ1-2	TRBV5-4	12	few	TGTGCCAGCAGCCCCCCGGGCTATGGCTACACCTTC	CASSPPGYGYTF
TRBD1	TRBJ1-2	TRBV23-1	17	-	TGCGCCAGCAGTCAATCAGAGACAGGGGAGGTCGGGTATGGCTACACCTTC	CASSQSETGEVGYGYTF
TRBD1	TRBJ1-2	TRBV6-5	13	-	TGTGCCAGCAGGAGGGACAGCAACTATGGCTACACCTTC	CASRRDSNYGYTF
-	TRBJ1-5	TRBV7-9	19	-	TGTGCCAGCAGCTTAGTAGTGGGGCCGACAGGCGTAAACAATCAGCCCCAGCATTTT	CASSLVVGPTGVNNQPQHF
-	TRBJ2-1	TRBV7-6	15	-	TGTGCCAGCAGCTTAGAGGGAGATTCCCACAATGAGCAGTTCTTC	CASSLEGDSHNEQFF
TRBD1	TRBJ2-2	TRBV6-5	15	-	TGTGCCAGCAGTTACTCATCCGGGACAGGGAGTGGGCTGTTTTTT	CASSYSSGTGSGLFF
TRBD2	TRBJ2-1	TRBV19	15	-	TGTGCCAGTAGCGGCGGGAGGGCCTCCTACAATGAGCAGTTCTTC	CASSGGRASYNEQFF
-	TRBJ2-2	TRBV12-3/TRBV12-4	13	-	TGTGCCAGCAGCCTCGCCCGCGCCGGGGAGCTGTTTTTT	CASSLARAGELFF
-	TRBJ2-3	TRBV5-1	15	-	TGCGCCAGCAGCTTGGGAGATCGGTTCACAGATACGCAGTATTTT	CASSLGDRFTDTQYF
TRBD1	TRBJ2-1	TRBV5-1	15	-	TGCGCCAGCAGCTCGACAGGGCAAAGGTACAATGAGCAGTTCTTC	CASSSTGQRYNEQFF
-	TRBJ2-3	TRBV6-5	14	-	TGTGCCAGCGGTAGAGGCCATAGCACAGATACGCAGTATTTT	CASGRGHSTDTQYF
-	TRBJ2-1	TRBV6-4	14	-	TGTGCCAGCAGTGACTCGGGACTGAGTGGGGAGCAGTTCTTC	CASSDSGLSGEQFF
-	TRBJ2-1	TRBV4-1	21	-	TGCGCCAGCAGCCAAGACGGGACAGGGTTGGGTAGCGGGAGCCCCTACAATGAGCAGTTCTTC	CASSQDGTGLGSGSPYNEQFF
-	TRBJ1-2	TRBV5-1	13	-	TGCGCCAGCAGCTTGGAAGGGCCCGGGAGCTACACCTTC	CASSLEGPGSYTF
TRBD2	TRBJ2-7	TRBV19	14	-	TGTGCCAGCAGCGTAGCGGGAGGTAACTACGAGCAGTACTTC	CASSVAGGNYEQYF
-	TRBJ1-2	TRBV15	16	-	TGTGCCACCAGCAGAGAAGGGGCCAGCAGGCGGGGGATACGCACCTTC	CATSREGASRRGIRTF
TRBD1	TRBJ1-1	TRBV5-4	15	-	TGTGCCAGCAGCACTAGGACAGGGTCGAACACTGAAGCTTTCTTT	CASSTRTGSNTEAFF
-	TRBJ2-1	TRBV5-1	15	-	TGCGCCAGCAGTTTCAAAGGGGGCTCCTACAATGAGCAGTTCTTC	CASSFKGGSYNEQFF
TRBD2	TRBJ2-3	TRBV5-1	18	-	TGCGCCAGCAGCTTGATGGCGGGAGGGCCCCGTATGCCAGATACGCAGTATTTT	CASSLMAGGPRMPDTQYF
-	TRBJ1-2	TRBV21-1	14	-	TGTGCCAGCAGCAAAGTTTACAGAAACTATGGCTACACCTTC	CASSKVYRNYGYTF
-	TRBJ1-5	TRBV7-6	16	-	TGTGCCAGCAGCTTAGGACACAGGGAACGCAATCAGCCCCAGCATTTT	CASSLGHRERNQPQHF
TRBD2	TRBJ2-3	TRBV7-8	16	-	TGTGCCAGCAGCTTAACGGGGGGGGCGGCAACAGATACGCAGTATTTT	CASSLTGGAATDTQYF
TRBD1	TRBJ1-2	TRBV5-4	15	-	TGTGCCAGCAGCCCAAGGACAGGGATGGACTATGGCTACACCTTC	CASSPRTGMDYGYTF
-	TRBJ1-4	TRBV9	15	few	TGTGCCAGCAGCGTAGATCCAGGGTCGGATGAAAAACTGTTTTTT	CASSVDPGSDEKLFF
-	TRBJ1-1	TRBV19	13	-	TGTGCCAGTAGTATCGGTAGAACCACTGAAGCTTTCTTT	CASSIGRTTEAFF
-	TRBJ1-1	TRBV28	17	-	TGTGCCAGCAGTTTGGTCCTCCCGGGTGTAATGAACACTGAAGCTTTCTTT	CASSLVLPGVMNTEAFF
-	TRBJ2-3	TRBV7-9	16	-	TGTGCCAGCAGTAGACCGCAGGGGCCAAAGTTGGATACGCAGTATTTT	CASSRPQGPKLDTQYF
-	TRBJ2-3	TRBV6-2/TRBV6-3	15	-	TGTGCCAGCAGTCGCTGGGGAGTCGGGTCAGATACGCAGTATTTT	CASSRWGVGSDTQYF
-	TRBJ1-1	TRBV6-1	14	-	TGTGCCAGCAGTGAAGTCCGAGGGAACACTGAAGCTTTCTTT	CASSEVRGNTEAFF
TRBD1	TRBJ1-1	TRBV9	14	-	TGTGCCAGCAGCGTTGGATGGGGACAGTTTGAAGCTTTCTTT	CASSVGWGQFEAFF
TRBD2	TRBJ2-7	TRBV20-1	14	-	TGCAGTGCTAGTGGGACTAGCGGATTTTACGAGCAGTACTTC	CSASGTSGFYEQYF
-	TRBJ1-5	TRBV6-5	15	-	TGTGCCAGCAGTTACTCACAGGGTGACAATCAGCCCCAGCATTTT	CASSYSQGDNQPQHF
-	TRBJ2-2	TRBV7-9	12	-	TGTGCCAGCAGCTTAGGGCAGTGGGAGCTGTTTTTT	CASSLGQWELFF
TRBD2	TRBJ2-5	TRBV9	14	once	TGTGCCAGCAGCGTTGGGGGAGGGAAAGAGACCCAGTACTTC	CASSVGGGKETQYF
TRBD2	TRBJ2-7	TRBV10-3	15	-	TGTGCCATCAGTGATCCCCAGCGGGGCCTATACGAGCAGTACTTC	CAISDPQRGLYEQYF
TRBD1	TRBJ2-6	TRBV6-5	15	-	TGTGCCAGCAGATTCAGGGGGCCTGGGGCCAACGTCCTGACTTTC	CASRFRGPGANVLTF
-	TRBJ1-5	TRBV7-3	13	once	TGTGCCAGCAGCCGGACAGTCAATCAGCCCCAGCATTTT	CASSRTVNQPQHF
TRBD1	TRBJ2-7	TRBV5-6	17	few	TGTGCCAGCAGCGACCGGGACAGGGCCTTACCTCCGTACGAGCAGTACTTC	CASSDRDRALPPYEQYF
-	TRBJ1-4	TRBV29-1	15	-	TGCAGCGTTGTGGGGGGAGGACGGTATAATGAAAAACTGTTTTTT	CSVVGGGRYNEKLFF
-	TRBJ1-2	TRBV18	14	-	TGTGCCAGCTCACCCCAACAAAAGTCGTATGGCTACACCTTC	CASSPQQKSYGYTF